This T cell receptor beta chain was documented in a study of control samples from healthy donors and cancer patients. CDR1 and CDR2 from the germline V gene are LNHDA and SQIVND (reference sequence). The CDR3 is 13 residues long. Trimming took 7 bases from V and 3 from J, leaving 13 bases between them. Only in-frame clones appear in the TCRdb table, and some are missing; sequencing was by immunoSEQ multiplex PCR. The sample consists of some 220,000 clones, about 95% of them appearing once. Sequencing was carried out using blood. The source of this sequence is a man in his fifties in good health. The V and J genes are TRBV19 and TRBJ2-7, with D possibly TRBD2 on 6 matching bases. The CDR3 nucleotides read TGTGCCAGTAAAGCAGGGAGGATCTACGAGCAGTACTTC. Translating it yields CASKAGRIYEQYF.